This T cell receptor beta chain was retrieved from a study of PD-1 blockade in classical Hodgkin lymphoma. The time point was: cycle 4 day 1 (C4D1), after around six weeks of nivolumab. Relapses following autologous stem cell transplantation were seen in all patients, with brentuximab vedotin exposure varying. The method was immunoSEQ multiplex PCR; TCRdb's version includes in-frame clones alone and lacks a portion of them. The sample consists of 3,000 to 4,000 clones, approximately 70% of them appearing once. This CDR3 has 15 residues. V lost 1 base and J lost 5, with 15 bases in between. Germline-derived CDR1 and CDR2 are SGHTA and FQGNSA.

The material was peripheral blood mononuclear cells (PBMCs), obtained before the fourth cycle of nivolumab. The chain links TRBV7-2 to TRBJ2-7; tentatively, D is TRBD2 (5 bases). The sequence came from a human donor with classical Hodgkin lymphoma. The CDR3 nucleotides are TGTGCCAGCAGCTTAGAAATGGTAACGGAGGACGAGCAGTACTTC. It codes for CASSLEMVTEDEQYF.